The 31 T cell receptor beta chains reported below all come from one sample, sequenced in a study of T cells expressing NK-cell markers. TCRdb processed the 5' RACE reads again and assigns one entry to each CDR3 protein, with no DNA. In total, the table holds some 150,000 distinct CDR3 sequences. Sequencing was performed on blood T cells: a sorted CD56 or NKG2C T cell subset, CD4+ or CD8+ T cells, or bulk PBMC T cells (not recorded which). The source is a man younger than 35 in good health.

The V call is TRBV7-9, the J call TRBJ2-3; lacking DNA, the TRBD2 call made by TCRdb goes unchecked. In germline, CDR1 is SEHNR, CDR2 FQNEAQ (reference sequence). This CDR3 spans 14 amino acids. The chain's CDR3 is CASNKAGETDTQYF.

This chain joins TRBV20-1 and TRBJ2-2; TCRdb picks TRBD1, but there is no DNA to check that call. The V gene's germline CDR1 is DFQATT and CDR2 SNEGSKA (reference sequence). The CDR3 has 17 amino acids. The CDR3 here is CSARDPDRDLGTGELFF.

This chain joins TRBV29-1 and TRBJ2-6; TCRdb's assignment of TRBD1 cannot be checked, as there is no DNA. The CDR3 contains 17 residues. Germline V gene sequence: CDR1 SQVTM, CDR2 ANQGSEA. CDR3 residues: CSVFDSRGHYGANVLTF.

This rearrangement joins TRBV12-3 or TRBV12-4 to TRBJ1-1. This CDR3 comprises 11 residues. The CDR3 region is CANTVGTEAFF.

J is TRBJ2-4 and V is TRBV20-1. Germline CDR1 and CDR2: DFQATT and SNEGSKA (reference sequence). The CDR3 consists of 13 residues. The CDR3 protein is CSTRQLAKNIQYF.

This chain joins TRBV12-3 or TRBV12-4 and TRBJ2-1; TCRdb gives TRBD2 as the D gene, but with no DNA this cannot be confirmed. The CDR3 length is 14 residues. The CDR3 sequence is CASSLGGSPDEQFF.

This chain links TRBV9 with TRBJ2-5; the TCRdb D gene call, TRBD2, has no DNA to confirm it. CDR3 size: 14 residues. CDR1 and CDR2 (germline): SGDLS, YYNGEE. CDR3 amino acids: CASSVGLAGETQYF.

The chain is built from TRBV29-1 and TRBJ1-2; no DNA is available, so the TRBD1 call from TCRdb remains unchecked. The CDR3 has 13 residues. Per germline, CDR1 SQVTM and CDR2 ANQGSEA. The CDR3 spells CSAGQGQGYGYTF. The entire variable domain, with the rest obtained from reference TRBV29-1 and TRBJ1-2, is as follows: SAVISQKPSRDICQRGTSLTIQCQVDSQVTMMFWYRQQPGQSLTLIATANQGSEATYESGFVIDKFPISRPNLTFSTLTVSNMSPEDSSIYLCSAGQGQGYGYTFGSGTRLTVV.

The chain employs TRBV20-1 and TRBJ2-1. From germline, CDR1 is DFQATT and CDR2 SNEGSKA (reference sequence). This CDR3 is built from 15 residues. CDR3 protein: CSASVSRSPDNEQFF.

The rearrangement joins TRBV9 to TRBJ2-2. This CDR3 contains 14 residues. Germline assignment: CDR1 SGDLS and CDR2 YYNGEE. CDR3 residues: CASTELPNTGELFF.

The genes are TRBV29-1 and TRBJ2-1; TCRdb's assignment of TRBD1 cannot be checked, as there is no DNA. CDR3 length equals 14 residues. Germline loops: CDR1 SQVTM, CDR2 ANQGSEA. This CDR3 reads CSVPLAELYNEQFF.

The rearrangement joins TRBV20-1 to TRBJ2-7; no DNA is available, so the TRBD2 call from TCRdb remains unchecked. Germline V gene data show CDR1 as DFQATT and CDR2 as SNEGSKA (reference sequence). This CDR3 is 14 amino acids long. The CDR3: CSAQGLAGSYEQYF.

The gene calls are TRBV7-2 and TRBJ2-1. The CDR3 covers 14 residues. Germline assignment: CDR1 SGHTA and CDR2 FQGNSA. The CDR3 region is CASSPRTANYEQFF.

V and J are TRBV29-1 and TRBJ2-3; TCRdb's D call, TRBD1, is unchecked because there is no DNA. The CDR3 runs 14 residues. The germline V gene encodes CDR1 SQVTM and CDR2 ANQGSEA. The CDR3 region is CSVGDRSITDTQYF.

The chain is built from TRBV29-1 and TRBJ2-2; with no DNA, the TCRdb D assignment of TRBD1 cannot be verified. This CDR3 comprises 15 residues. CDR1 and CDR2 from the germline V gene are SQVTM and ANQGSEA. The CDR3: CSVRPGQGTPGELFF.

The chain uses TRBV4-1 and TRBJ2-7; the TCRdb call, TRBD2, lacks DNA for checking. Germline V CDR1 and CDR2: MGHRA, YSYEKL. The CDR3 covers 20 residues. CDR3 amino acids: CASSQEDSPLSTSGIYEQYF.

The V gene is TRBV2, the J gene TRBJ2-2; the TRBD2 assignment by TCRdb is unverifiable without DNA. The CDR3 extends over 16 amino acids. Per the germline V gene, CDR1 is SNHLY and CDR2 is FYNNEI. Here the CDR3 reads CASSEWARQNTGELFF.

This chain joins TRBV4-3 and TRBJ1-1. The CDR3 extends over 17 amino acids. Germline V gene sequence: CDR1 LGHNA, CDR2 YSLEER. The CDR3 region is CASSQDVERVMNTEAFF.

This chain connects TRBV7-2 to TRBJ2-5; without DNA, the TCRdb call of TRBD2 cannot be checked. Germline values: CDR1 SGHTA, CDR2 FQGNSA. This CDR3 has 16 residues. This CDR3 reads CASSLEEVTVGETQYF. The full variable domain, rest sourced from reference TRBV7-2 and TRBJ2-5, is GAGVSQSPSNKVTEKGKDVELRCDPISGHTALYWYRQSLGQGLEFLIYFQGNSAPDKSGLPSDRFSAERTGGSVSTLTIQRTQQEDSAVYLCASSLEEVTVGETQYFGPGTRLLVL.

The chain carries TRBV7-9 and TRBJ2-1. The length of the CDR3 is 14 residues. Germline V gene lookup returns CDR1 SEHNR and CDR2 FQNEAQ (reference sequence). CDR3 sequence: CASSFPYFHNEQFF.

This chain joins TRBV24-1 and TRBJ1-5; the D gene TCRdb calls, TRBD1, cannot be checked with no DNA. CDR1 and CDR2 (germline): KGHDR, SFDVKD. CDR3 length: 14 residues. The CDR3: CATSVGGRNQPQHF.

This chain connects TRBV7-8 to TRBJ2-1; TCRdb designates TRBD2, a call that cannot be tested without DNA. The CDR3 consists of 16 residues. Germline loops: CDR1 SGHVS, CDR2 FQNEAQ. The CDR3 here is CASSLEAGGLYNEQFF. The full variable domain, in which reference TRBV7-8 and TRBJ2-1 provide the parts outside the CDR3, is GAGVSQSPRYKVAKRGQDVALRCDPISGHVSLFWYQQALGQGPEFLTYFQNEAQLDKSGLPSDRFFAERPEGSVSTLKIQRTQQEDSAVYLCASSLEAGGLYNEQFFGPGTRLTVL.

The chain joins TRBV12-3 or TRBV12-4 to TRBJ2-3; TCRdb's assignment of TRBD2 cannot be checked, as there is no DNA. This CDR3 is built from 16 residues. Here the CDR3 reads CASSLPPSGVTDTQYF.

The chain employs TRBV4-1 and TRBJ2-1; the D call from TCRdb, TRBD1, cannot be confirmed without DNA. CDR3 length equals 16 residues. Germline lookup yields CDR1 MGHRA and CDR2 YSYEKL. CDR3 amino acids: CASSQGRGVTYNEQFF.

The chain couples TRBV27 to TRBJ1-5; as DNA is missing, the TRBD1 call by TCRdb cannot be tested. This CDR3 region has 14 residues. Germline V CDR1 and CDR2: MNHEY, SMNVEV (reference sequence). This CDR3 is CASSQGHPNQPQHF.

The CDR3 is CASTPYVMNTEAFF. The genes are TRBV5-5 and TRBJ1-1. Per germline, CDR1 SGHKS and CDR2 YYEKEE (reference sequence). The CDR3 loop spans 14 amino acids.

The chain is built from TRBV29-1 and TRBJ1-1; TCRdb gives TRBD1 as the D gene, but with no DNA this cannot be confirmed. The CDR3 covers 14 residues. Germline CDR1 SQVTM, CDR2 ANQGSEA. CDR3 region: CSVNSEVRSREAFF.

The chain recombines TRBV5-4 with TRBJ2-1; TCRdb's D call of TRBD1 is untestable without DNA. This CDR3 has 15 amino acids. Germline values: CDR1 SGHNT, CDR2 YYREEE (reference sequence). CDR3 protein: CASSFQQGGANEQFF. Supplemented by reference TRBV5-4 and TRBJ2-1, the full variable domain reads ETGVTQSPTHLIKTRGQQVTLRCSSQSGHNTVSWYQQALGQGPQFIFQYYREEENGRGNFPPRFSGLQFPNYSSELNVNALELDDSALYLCASSFQQGGANEQFFGPGTRLTVL.

This chain connects TRBV5-6 to TRBJ2-5. The CDR3 runs to 12 residues. Germline-derived CDR1 and CDR2 are SGHDT and YYEEEE. The chain's CDR3 is CASSLALETQYF.

This chain uses TRBV2 with TRBJ1-2; without DNA, the TCRdb call of TRBD1 cannot be checked. The CDR3 is 14 amino acids. Germline V gene sequence: CDR1 SNHLY, CDR2 FYNNEI. The CDR3 loop reads CASTDPRGDYGYTF.

CDR3 region: CASSQVAQDAKNIQYF. The chain employs TRBV3-1 and TRBJ2-4; TCRdb picks TRBD2, but there is no DNA to check that call. In germline, CDR1 is LGHDT, CDR2 YNNKEL (reference sequence). There are 16 residues in the CDR3.